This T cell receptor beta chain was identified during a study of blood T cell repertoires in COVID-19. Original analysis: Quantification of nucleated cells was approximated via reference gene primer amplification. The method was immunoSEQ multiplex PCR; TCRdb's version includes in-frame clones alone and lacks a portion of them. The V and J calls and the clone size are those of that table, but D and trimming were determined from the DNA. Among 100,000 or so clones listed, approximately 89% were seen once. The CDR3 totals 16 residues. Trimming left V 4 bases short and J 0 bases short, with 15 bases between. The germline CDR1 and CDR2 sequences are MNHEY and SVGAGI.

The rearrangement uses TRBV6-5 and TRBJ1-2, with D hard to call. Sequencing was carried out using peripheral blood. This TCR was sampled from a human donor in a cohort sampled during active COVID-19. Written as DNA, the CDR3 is TGTGCCAGCAGTTCCCCACGTTCGAGTACTAACTATGGCTACACCTTC. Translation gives CASSSPRSSTNYGYTF.